The source of this TCR beta chain is a study of cytomegalovirus exposure and HLA in healthy donors. As for the study in general: The study's early data release held roughly 90 million unique TCRs from HLA-typed donors.

Concerning this clone itself: Its antigen is unidentified.

The PCR had 60 Vbeta and 13 Jbeta primers. The assay was immunoSEQ multiplex PCR, and TCRdb's table has in-frame clones only and misses some. The table lists around 150,000 clones. Broader study findings: Accounts indicate the classifier identified cytomegalovirus status with strong specificity and sensitivity. What was likely a sequencing artifact was a cluster of highly shared sequence variants.

Sequenced sample: PBMCs. The sequence derives from a woman aged 60-75 years in good health and CMV-seronegative.

The CDR3 loop is CASSTGLAGGPSRYEQYF. In DNA form, the CDR3 reads TGTGCCAGTAGTACTGGACTAGCGGGGGGGCCTTCCAGATACGAGCAGTACTTC. This chain joins TRBV19 and TRBJ2-7; TRBD2 matches at 15 bases. The ends lost 4 bases at V and 4 bases at J; junction bases unmatched: 11. The CDR3 contains 18 residues. Per the germline V gene, CDR1 is LNHDA and CDR2 is SQIVND (reference sequence). The full variable domain, in which reference TRBV19 and TRBJ2-7 provide the parts outside the CDR3, is DGGITQSPKYLFRKEGQNVTLSCEQNLNHDAMYWYRQDPGQGLRLIYYSQIVNDFQKGDIAEGYSVSREKKESFPLTVTSAQKNPTAFYLCASSTGLAGGPSRYEQYFGPGTRLTVT.